This TCR beta chain is from a study of neurological immune-mediated disorders. Study conclusions and caveats: Whereas HTLV-1-associated myelopathy showed the most TCR clonal expansion, multiple sclerosis showed the least, with levels below those of healthy controls.

5'RACE generated cDNA with 10-nucleotide random UMIs. Using its own MiXCR run on the 5' RACE reads, TCRdb lists one record per CDR3 protein. The sample yields around 38,000 distinct CDR3 sequences, 14% seen once. The table lists this clonotype with many counts. Its antigen is not identified. The sorted-subset TCR libraries were prepared using 750,000 to 1,000,000 CD4+ or CD8+ T cells as the starting material. CDR1 and CDR2 from the germline V gene are LNHDA and SQIVND (reference sequence). The CDR3 runs to 15 residues. After removal of 3 bases from V and 7 bases from J, the junction contained 2 bases not matched to a gene.

The clonotype comes from a woman between 55 and 75 years old with HTLV-1-associated myelopathy (HAM/TSP). Sequenced input: CD4+ T cells from blood. The V and J genes are TRBV19 and TRBJ2-1; 14 bases map to TRBD2. The CDR3 reads CASSMGLAGVNEQFF. CDR3 in DNA: TGTGCCAGTAGTATGGGACTAGCGGGAGTGAATGAGCAGTTCTTC.